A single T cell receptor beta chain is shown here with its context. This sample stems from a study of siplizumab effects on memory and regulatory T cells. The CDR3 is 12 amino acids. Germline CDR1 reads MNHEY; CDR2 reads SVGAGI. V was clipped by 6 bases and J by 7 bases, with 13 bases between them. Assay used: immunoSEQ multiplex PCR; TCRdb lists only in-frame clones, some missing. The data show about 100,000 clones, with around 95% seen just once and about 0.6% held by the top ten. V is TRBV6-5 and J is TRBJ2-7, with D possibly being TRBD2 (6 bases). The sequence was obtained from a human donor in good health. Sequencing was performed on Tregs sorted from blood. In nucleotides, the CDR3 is TGTGCCAGCAGCTCTACGACTAGGGAGCAGTACTTC. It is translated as CASSSTTREQYF.